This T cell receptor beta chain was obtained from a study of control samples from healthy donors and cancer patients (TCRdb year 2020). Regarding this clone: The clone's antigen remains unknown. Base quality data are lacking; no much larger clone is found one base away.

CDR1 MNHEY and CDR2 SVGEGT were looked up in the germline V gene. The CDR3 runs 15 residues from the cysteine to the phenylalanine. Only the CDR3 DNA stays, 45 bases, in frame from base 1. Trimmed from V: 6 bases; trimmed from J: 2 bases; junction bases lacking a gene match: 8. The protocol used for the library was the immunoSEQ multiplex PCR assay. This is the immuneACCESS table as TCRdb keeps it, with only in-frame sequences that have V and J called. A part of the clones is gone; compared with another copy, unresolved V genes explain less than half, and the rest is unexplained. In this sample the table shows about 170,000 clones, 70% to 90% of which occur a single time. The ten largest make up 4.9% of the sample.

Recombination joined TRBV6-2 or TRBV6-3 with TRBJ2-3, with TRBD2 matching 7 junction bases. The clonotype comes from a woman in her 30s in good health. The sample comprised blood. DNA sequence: TGTGCCAGCAGCCCCGAGGGGAGGGACACAGATACGCAGTATTTT. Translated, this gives CASSPEGRDTDTQYF.